These 19 T cell receptor beta chains were sequenced from one sample in a study of TIL therapy for anti-PD-1-resistant metastatic lung cancer. Sequencing used immunoSEQ v3. TCRdb's copy holds only in-frame clones and misses some; the assay was immunoSEQ multiplex PCR. The sample has just over 45,000 clones; approximately 79% are singletons. Regarding time point: pre-treatment sample, taken before nivolumab and TIL therapy. Source: blood, taken at baseline. The receptors originated from a man in his 70s with non-small cell lung cancer.

The chain uses TRBV19 and TRBJ2-1; 10 bases align to TRBD2. CDR1 LNHDA and CDR2 SQIVND come from the germline V gene (reference sequence). The CDR3 runs to 16 residues. V was clipped by 9 bases and J by 4 bases; unmatched bases: 12. CDR3 coding DNA: TGTGCCAGCGAGGGTTCAGGACTAGCGGTTTACAATGAGCAGTTCTTC. Its translation: CASEGSGLAVYNEQFF. Full variable domain (rest looked up from reference TRBV19 and TRBJ2-1): DGGITQSPKYLFRKEGQNVTLSCEQNLNHDAMYWYRQDPGQGLRLIYYSQIVNDFQKGDIAEGYSVSREKKESFPLTVTSAQKNPTAFYLCASEGSGLAVYNEQFFGPGTRLTVL.

The chain has TRBV5-1 and TRBJ2-5; TRBD1 is a possible D gene (6 bases). CDR3 length: 13 amino acids. From germline, CDR1 is SGHRS and CDR2 YFSETQ. Trimming pared 3 bases from V and 2 bases from J, leaving 8 bases between. DNA of the CDR3: TGCGCCAGCAGCTCGAGGGGGCAAGAGACCCAGTACTTC. This codes for CASSSRGQETQYF. The variable domain in full, completed from reference TRBV5-1 and TRBJ2-5, reads KAGVTQTPRYLIKTRGQQVTLSCSPISGHRSVSWYQQTPGQGLQFLFEYFSETQRNKGNFPGRFSGRQFSNSRSEMNVSTLELGDSALYLCASSSRGQETQYFGPGTRLLVL.

The gene calls are TRBV9 and TRBJ2-3; 8 bases map to TRBD2. The germline gives CDR1 SGDLS, CDR2 YYNGEE. The CDR3 contains 16 residues. Germline trimming cut 0 bases from V and 4 bases from J; bases unmatched to any gene: 7. CDR3 nucleotide sequence: TGTGCCAGCAGCGTAGTAGGAACGGGAGGGCCAGATACGCAGTATTTT. It codes for CASSVVGTGGPDTQYF.

The chain has TRBV5-6 and TRBJ2-5; no reliable D call. V was pared by 0 bases and J by 2 bases, with 11 bases between. Germline CDR1 is SGHDT and CDR2 is YYEEEE. The CDR3 extends over 15 amino acids. As DNA, the CDR3 is TGTGCCAGCAGCTTGGTCTCGTGGTCTCAAGAGACCCAGTACTTC. Its protein is CASSLVSWSQETQYF.

This rearrangement joins TRBV6-1 to TRBJ2-3, with D perhaps TRBD1 (6 bases). The germline V gene encodes CDR1 MNHNS and CDR2 SASEGT. The CDR3 is made up of 14 amino acids. The V end was cut by 7 bases, the J end by 1 base, with 12 bases between. CDR3 protein: CASTLGAGTDTQYF. CDR3 nucleotides: TGTGCCAGCACTCTGGGGGCTGGCACAGATACGCAGTATTTT.

V is TRBV7-8 and J is TRBJ1-1; D is unresolved. The CDR3 consists of 12 residues. V was pared by 3 bases and J by 5 bases, with 7 bases between. Looked up from germline, CDR1 is SGHVS and CDR2 is FQNEAQ. CDR3 bases: TGTGCCAGCAGCTTGATAGAGACTGAAGCTTTCTTT. This translates into CASSLIETEAFF.

The rearrangement joins TRBV19 to TRBJ2-1; D possibly corresponds to TRBD2 (5 bases). The CDR3 contains 15 residues. The germline V gene has CDR1 LNHDA and CDR2 SQIVND (reference sequence). V gave up 4 bases and J gave up 5 bases, with 15 bases separating them. The CDR3 protein is CASSTGLTPNNEQFF. CDR3 in DNA: TGTGCCAGTAGTACTGGACTGACCCCAAACAATGAGCAGTTCTTC.

V and J are TRBV4-1 and TRBJ2-5; D unclear. The CDR3 has 14 residues. V lost 4 bases, J lost 5 bases, and 14 bases lay in between. Germline CDR1 MGHRA, CDR2 YSYEKL. The CDR3 is CASSRLTVGETQYF. CDR3 in DNA: TGCGCCAGCAGCCGGCTAACGGTCGGGGAGACCCAGTACTTC.

The V gene is TRBV6-5, the J gene TRBJ1-2, with 9 bases aligning to TRBD1. The CDR3 loop spans 13 amino acids. CDR1 is MNHEY, CDR2 SVGAGI, per germline. The junction had 4 bases not matched to a gene; V was cut back by 6 bases and J by 5 bases. The CDR3 nucleotides read TGTGCCAGCAGAGGGACAGGGCTTTATGGCTACACCTTC. Translating it yields CASRGTGLYGYTF.

This clone was observed a single time. This chain connects TRBV19 to TRBJ2-2; 9 bases match TRBD2. This CDR3 has 15 amino acids. V lost 8 bases and J lost 2; bases outside the gene matches: 6. Germline V gene lookup returns CDR1 LNHDA and CDR2 SQIVND (reference sequence). Here the CDR3 reads CASQIAGANTGELFF. In nucleotides, the CDR3 is TGTGCCAGTCAAATAGCGGGAGCAAACACCGGGGAGCTGTTTTTT.

This rearrangement joins TRBV16 to TRBJ2-1; TRBD2 agrees at 9 bases. The CDR3 has 16 residues. Germline V gives CDR1 KGHSY, CDR2 FQNENV. V was clipped by 0 bases and J by 8 bases; unmatched bases: 8. The CDR3 DNA reads as TGTGCCAGCAGCCAATCGGCTAGCGGGGTTTCTGATGAGCAGTTCTTC. It yields the protein CASSQSASGVSDEQFF. The whole variable domain, filled in from reference TRBV16 and TRBJ2-1, reads GEEVAQTPKHLVRGEGQKAKLYCAPIKGHSYVFWYQQVLKNEFKFLISFQNENVFDETGMPKERFSAKCLPNSPCSLEIQATKLEDSAVYFCASSQSASGVSDEQFFGPGTRLTVL.

The V call is TRBV19, the J call TRBJ2-2; 7 bases align to TRBD1. This CDR3 has 14 amino acids. Germline-derived CDR1 and CDR2 are LNHDA and SQIVND (reference sequence). Germline trimming cut 10 bases from V and 6 bases from J; bases unmatched to any gene: 11. CDR3 sequence reads: CATQSDRVAGELFF. Written as DNA, the CDR3 is TGTGCCACTCAATCCGACAGGGTGGCCGGGGAGCTGTTTTTT.

CDR3 in amino acids: CASSGTFSNQPQHF. In nucleotides, the CDR3 is TGTGCCAGCAGCGGGACATTTAGCAATCAGCCCCAGCATTTT. The chain uses TRBV6-1 and TRBJ1-5, with a weak D call TRBD1 (6 bases). This CDR3 contains 14 residues. CDR1 and CDR2 from the germline V gene are MNHNS and SASEGT. Trimming cost V 6 bases and J 0 bases, with 9 bases left between them.

This sequence joins TRBV27 and TRBJ2-2; no clear D gene. The V gene lost 3 bases and the J gene lost 4 bases, with 9 bases spanning the gap. Germline V gene data show CDR1 as MNHEY and CDR2 as SMNVEV (reference sequence). This CDR3 has 14 residues. CDR3 in DNA: TGTGCCAGCAGTTTTCTAAGGGTCACCGGGGAGCTGTTTTTT. Amino acids: CASSFLRVTGELFF.

This rearrangement joins TRBV28 to TRBJ1-2; 10 nucleotides agree with TRBD1. The CDR3 extends over 15 amino acids. J gave up 7 bases and V 4 bases, and 9 bases lay outside the gene matches. Germline V CDR1 and CDR2: MDHEN, SYDVKM. DNA for the CDR3: TGTGCCAGCAGTTCGACAGGGGGCTCTTCTCTTGGCTACACCTTC. Translating gives CASSSTGGSSLGYTF.

The chain carries TRBV18 and TRBJ2-2; D call uncertain. CDR3 length: 17 residues. The germline V gene has CDR1 KGHSH and CDR2 LQKENI. Between the trimmed V and J ends, which lost 3 bases and 1 base, there was a span of 15 bases. In DNA form, the CDR3 reads TGTGCCAGCTCACCTGGCGCGTGGCAGGAGAACACCGGGGAGCTGTTTTTT. This gives the protein CASSPGAWQENTGELFF.

The J gene is TRBJ1-1, the V gene TRBV19; 8 bases align to TRBD1. Germline CDR1 and CDR2: LNHDA and SQIVND (reference sequence). V lost 6 bases, J lost 11 bases, and 8 bases stayed unmatched. The CDR3 has 12 residues. The CDR3 protein is CASRGQVDKAFF. CDR3 sequence (DNA): TGTGCCAGTAGGGGACAGGTTGATAAGGCTTTCTTT. Supplemented by reference TRBV19 and TRBJ1-1, the full variable domain reads DGGITQSPKYLFRKEGQNVTLSCEQNLNHDAMYWYRQDPGQGLRLIYYSQIVNDFQKGDIAEGYSVSREKKESFPLTVTSAQKNPTAFYLCASRGQVDKAFFGQGTRLTVV.

This CDR3 is CASSLYVGEGQPQHF. For the CDR3, the DNA is TGTGCCAGCAGTTTATACGTAGGGGAGGGTCAGCCCCAGCATTTT. This chain uses TRBV27 with TRBJ1-5, with D perhaps TRBD1 (5 bases). V shed 1 base and J shed 6 bases, with 13 bases lying between them. CDR3 size: 15 residues. Germline V gene sequence: CDR1 MNHEY, CDR2 SMNVEV (reference sequence).

The rearrangement links TRBV6-1 to TRBJ1-2; the D gene is possibly TRBD1 (6 bases). The germline V gene encodes CDR1 MNHNS and CDR2 SASEGT. The CDR3 extends over 13 amino acids. Trimming left V 7 bases short and J 4 bases short, with 13 bases between. The CDR3 DNA follows: TGTGCCAGCACCATGGACAGCATCTATGGCTACACCTTC. Its translation: CASTMDSIYGYTF.